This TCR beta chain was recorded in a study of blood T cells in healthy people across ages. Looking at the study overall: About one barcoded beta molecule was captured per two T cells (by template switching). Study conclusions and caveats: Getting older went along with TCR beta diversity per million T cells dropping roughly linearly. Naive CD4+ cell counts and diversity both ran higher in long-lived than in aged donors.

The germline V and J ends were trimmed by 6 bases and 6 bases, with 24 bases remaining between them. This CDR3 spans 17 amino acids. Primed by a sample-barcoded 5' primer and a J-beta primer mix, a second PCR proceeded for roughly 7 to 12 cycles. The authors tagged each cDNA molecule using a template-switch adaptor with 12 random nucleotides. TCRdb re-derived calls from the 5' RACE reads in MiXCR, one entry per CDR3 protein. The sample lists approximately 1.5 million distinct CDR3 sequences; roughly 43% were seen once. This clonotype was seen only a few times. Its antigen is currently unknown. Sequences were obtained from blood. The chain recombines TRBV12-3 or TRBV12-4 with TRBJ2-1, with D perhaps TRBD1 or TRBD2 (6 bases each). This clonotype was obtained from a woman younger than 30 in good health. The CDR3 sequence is CASRPSGGQGMVNEQFF. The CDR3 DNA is TGTGCCAGCAGACCCTCCGGAGGGCAGGGGATGGTCAATGAGCAGTTCTTC.